The T cell receptor (beta chain) under discussion was sequenced for a study of T-cell memory formation after mild COVID-19. Study-level background: Clustering of TCRs was largely donor specific. Study-wide results and caveats: The CD4+ clones that contracted clustered mainly within CM and EM, and the CD8+ clones concentrated in EMRA. The study found balanced CD4/CD8 in clones contracting day 15 to 85 and a CD4+ lean in later expanders.

CDR1 and CDR2 from the germline V gene are GTSNPN and SVGIG (reference sequence). CDR3 length: 14 amino acids. With 4 bases removed from V and 2 bases from J, the gap between germline ends came to 14 bases. From 5'RACE with constant-segment primers came TCR alpha and TCR beta cDNA libraries that carried sample barcodes and UMIs. TCRdb passed the 5' RACE reads through MiXCR, listing each CDR3 protein once. Counted here are a few hundred thousand distinct CDR3 sequences, 20% to 25% occurring once; the ten biggest clones make up 21%. Remarks on this clonotype: Its cognate antigen is unknown.

The rearrangement links TRBV30 to TRBJ1-2; D gene ambiguous. The sequenced sample was PBMCs or a T cell subset sorted from them (not recorded which). The receptor was isolated from a young man who had mild COVID-19 (a few samples of this study predate the infection). Cell type and time point are not known. The CDR3 sequence: CAWTDRASNYGYTF. CDR3 DNA: TGTGCCTGGACCGATCGGGCGTCCAACTATGGCTACACCTTC. The full variable domain, completed using reference TRBV30 and TRBJ1-2, is SQTIHQWPATLVQPVGSPLSLECTVEGTSNPNLYWYRQAAGRGLQLLFYSVGIGQISSEVPQNLSASRPQDRQFILSSKKLLLSDSGFYLCAWTDRASNYGYTFGSGTRLTVV.